Listed below are T cell receptor beta chains from one sample, sequenced in a study of T cells in tumors after PD-1 blockade. Measured with immunoSEQ multiplex PCR; TCRdb has only the in-frame clones, and not every one. The data show 45,000 to 60,000 clones, with 81% seen just once and just over 4% held by the top ten. Sample: PBMCs, taken before anti-PD-1 treatment. The source of these receptors is a human donor with basal cell carcinoma. The CDR3 runs from the conserved cysteine through the conserved F or W. Fields, in order: J gene, V gene, D gene, clone size, CDR3 DNA, CDR3 protein. D genes are given only for firm matches. Only part of the rows carry a size: once, few, many, or a class if the clone is expanded.

TRBJ2-7 TRBV19 TRBD2 - TGTGCCAGTAGTATAGCAGCGGGAGCCCACGAGCAGTACTTC CASSIAAGAHEQYF
TRBJ2-1 TRBV6-4 TRBD2 - TGTGCCAGCAGTGACGGGGGGGCCTACAATGAGCAGTTCTTC CASSDGGAYNEQFF
TRBJ2-3 TRBV4-2 TRBD2 - TGTGCCAGCAGCCAGACGACTAGCGGGGGCCCAGATACGCAGTATTTT CASSQTTSGGPDTQYF
TRBJ2-1 TRBV5-1 TRBD1 - TGCGCCAGCAGCCTATCCGGGACAGGGGCGTACAATGAGCAGTTCTTC CASSLSGTGAYNEQFF
TRBJ1-3 TRBV28 - - TGTGCCAGCAGACAAGGGGGGGCTGGAAACACCATATATTTT CASRQGGAGNTIYF
TRBJ1-5 TRBV2 TRBD1 - TGTGCCAGCAGTGAGCGGAGGGACAGAAGCAATCAGCCCCAGCATTTT CASSERRDRSNQPQHF
TRBJ2-7 TRBV7-8 - - TGTGCCAGCAGCGTCTCGATCTACGAGCAGTACTTC CASSVSIYEQYF
TRBJ2-5 TRBV5-1 TRBD1 - TGCGCCAGCAGCTTTGGGACAGGACAAGAGACCCAGTACTTC CASSFGTGQETQYF
TRBJ2-7 TRBV6-1 - - TGTGCCAGCAGTGAAGAGAGGGCCGACCACTCCTACGAGCAGTACTTC CASSEERADHSYEQYF
TRBJ1-1 TRBV4-2 - medium-sized TGTGCCAGCAGCCAAGCGGGGGGGCGGGATGAAGCTTTCTTT CASSQAGGRDEAFF
TRBJ2-7 TRBV6-1 TRBD1 - TGTGCCAGCAGGGAAGGAACCGGGACAGGGAGCTACGAGCAGTACTTC CASREGTGTGSYEQYF
TRBJ2-5 TRBV24-1 - - TGTGCCACCAGTGGCCGTGGGGGGGCTGGAGAGACCCAGTACTTC CATSGRGGAGETQYF
TRBJ1-3 TRBV5-5 - once TGTGCCAGCAGCCTTCGGGCCACAACGCCTGGAAACACCATATATTTT CASSLRATTPGNTIYF
TRBJ1-3 TRBV7-2 - once TGTGCCAGCAGCGCCCGGGACTTCGGAAACACCATATATTTT CASSARDFGNTIYF
TRBJ1-5 TRBV6-5 - once TGTGCCAGCAGTTACACGGCCTACGACGGCACTCAGCCCCAGCATTTT CASSYTAYDGTQPQHF
TRBJ2-7 TRBV28 - - TGTGCCAGCAGTTTATGGGGCAGTCCTTATACCACCTACGAGCAGTACTTC CASSLWGSPYTTYEQYF
TRBJ1-1 TRBV27 - medium-sized TGTGCCAGCAGTGAGTACGGGACATACACTGAAGCTTTCTTT CASSEYGTYTEAFF
TRBJ1-5 TRBV2 - - TGTGCCAGCAGTGAAGAGGGGAGAAGGCAGCCCCAGCATTTT CASSEEGRRQPQHF
TRBJ2-7 TRBV19 - few TGTGCCAGTAGTACCCGACACCCCTACGAGCAGTACTTC CASSTRHPYEQYF
TRBJ2-7 TRBV6-1 TRBD2 - TGTGCCAGCAGTGAAGGGTGGTGGTTCGGAGGGCGGCGGGGGTACGAGCAGTACTTC CASSEGWWFGGRRGYEQYF
TRBJ2-3 TRBV7-9 - - TGTGCCAGCAGCTTCCCAGGCACAGATACGCAGTATTTT CASSFPGTDTQYF
TRBJ1-1 TRBV19 - - TGTGCCAGTAGTAGAGACACGCCTGTTACTTTCTTT CASSRDTPVTFF
TRBJ1-6 TRBV2 - - TGTGCCAGCCGTTCACAGGGCCTCTCACCCCTCCACTTT CASRSQGLSPLHF
TRBJ2-2 TRBV5-1 - - TGCGCCAGCAGCCCTCGGACAAGAGCGAACACCGGGGAGCTGTTTTTT CASSPRTRANTGELFF
TRBJ2-7 TRBV21-1 - - TGTGCCAGCAGCAAGGTCCGGAACGAGCAGTACTTC CASSKVRNEQYF
TRBJ2-7 TRBV7-6 TRBD2 - TGTGCCAGCAGCCCCCGGTCTCTAGCGGGGCTTTCCTACGAGCAGTACTTC CASSPRSLAGLSYEQYF
TRBJ1-2 TRBV5-1 - - TGCGCCAGCAGCTTGGGAGGGGACTATGGCTACACCTTC CASSLGGDYGYTF
TRBJ2-3 TRBV29-1 - - TGCAGCGTTGAAAGGAAGGGAACAACGCAGTATTTT CSVERKGTTQYF